The clone carrying this T cell receptor (beta chain) was counted between two and nine times. Its antigen is as yet unknown. The data derive from a study of T cells after yellow fever vaccination. Study-wide results and caveats: A secondary response was less intense yet reached its peak sooner, at day 5 versus 15. Abundant bulk-population clonotypes could contaminate the FACS-sorted repertoires.

Each CDR3 protein is one row after TCRdb ran MiXCR on the 5' RACE reads. The data hold hundreds of thousands of distinct CDR3 sequences, with about 5.2% observed a single time. This CDR3 contains 15 residues. Trimming removed 3 bases from V and 3 bases from J; junction bases left unmatched: 5. Germline lookup yields CDR1 SGHTA and CDR2 FQGNSA. Sequencing was performed on CD4+ T cells sorted from PBMCs, taken on the day of the yellow fever booster vaccination. The clonotype originates from a man between 18 and 35 years old who received the YFV17D yellow fever vaccine. The chain links TRBV7-2 to TRBJ2-7; 10 bases are a match to TRBD2. The CDR3 spells CASSFSGGAGYEQYF. The CDR3, as DNA: TGTGCCAGCAGCTTCAGCGGGGGGGCTGGCTACGAGCAGTACTTC.